This T cell receptor (beta chain) was recovered during a study of beta chain features in type 1 diabetes. After removal of 6 bases from V and 7 bases from J, the junction contained 4 bases not matched to a gene. The germline V gene has CDR1 MDHEN and CDR2 SYDVKM. The CDR3 has 12 amino acids. The study reverse transcribed the entire isolated RNA, so it sequenced expressed TCRB transcripts. Sequencing was performed with immunoSEQ multiplex PCR; in TCRdb, only in-frame clones are kept and a portion is missing. The sample has some 400,000 clones, more than 13% seen once. Sequencing input: naive CD4+ T cells from blood. This chain uses TRBV28 with TRBJ2-3; 7 nucleotides match TRBD2. The sequence derives from a woman aged 18-30 years in good health. The CDR3 protein is CASSPSGHTQYF. CDR3 coding DNA: TGTGCCAGCAGCCCTAGCGGTCATACGCAGTATTTT.